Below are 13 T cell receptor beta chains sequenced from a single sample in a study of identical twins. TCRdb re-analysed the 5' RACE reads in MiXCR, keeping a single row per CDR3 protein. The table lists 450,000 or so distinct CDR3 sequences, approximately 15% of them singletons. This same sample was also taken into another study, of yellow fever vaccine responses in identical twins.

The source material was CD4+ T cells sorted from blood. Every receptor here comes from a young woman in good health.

The CDR3 coding sequence is TGCGCCAGCAGCTTGGTCTCCGGCCCGAATGAGCAGTTCTTC. Its protein product is CASSLVSGPNEQFF. The V call is TRBV5-1, the J call TRBJ2-1; D is unclear. Trimming shortened V by 0 bases and J by 7 bases, and 11 bases separated the two germline ends. Germline V gene lookup returns CDR1 SGHRS and CDR2 YFSETQ. CDR3 length: 14 amino acids.

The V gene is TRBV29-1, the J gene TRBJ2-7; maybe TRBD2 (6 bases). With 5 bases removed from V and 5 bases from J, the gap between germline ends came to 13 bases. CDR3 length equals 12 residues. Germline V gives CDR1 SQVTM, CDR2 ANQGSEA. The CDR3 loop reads CSVRIGSHEQYF. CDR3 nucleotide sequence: TGCAGCGTTAGAATCGGGAGCCACGAGCAGTACTTC.

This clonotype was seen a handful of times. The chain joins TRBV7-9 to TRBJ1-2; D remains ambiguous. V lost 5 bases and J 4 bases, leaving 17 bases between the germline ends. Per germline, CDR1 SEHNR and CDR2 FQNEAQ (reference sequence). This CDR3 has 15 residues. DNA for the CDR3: TGTGCCAGCAGCCCTTTGGGTCTTGCATCCTATGGCTACACCTTC. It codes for CASSPLGLASYGYTF. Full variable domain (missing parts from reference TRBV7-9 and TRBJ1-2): DTGVSQNPRHKITKRGQNVTFRCDPISEHNRLYWYRQTLGQGPEFLTYFQNEAQLEKSRLLSDRFSAERPKGSFSTLEIQRTEQGDSAMYLCASSPLGLASYGYTFGSGTRLTVV.

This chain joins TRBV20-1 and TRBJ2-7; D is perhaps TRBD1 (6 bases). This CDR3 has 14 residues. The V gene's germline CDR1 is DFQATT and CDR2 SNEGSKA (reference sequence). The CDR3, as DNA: TGCAGCCTCACGCAGAGAGGGGGTATTCACGAGCAGTACTTC. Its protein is CSLTQRGGIHEQYF.

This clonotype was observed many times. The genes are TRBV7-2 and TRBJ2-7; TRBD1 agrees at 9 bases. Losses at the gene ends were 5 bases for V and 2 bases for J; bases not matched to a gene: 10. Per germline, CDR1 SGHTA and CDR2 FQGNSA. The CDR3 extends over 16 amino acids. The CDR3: CASSMTTGTGTYEQYF. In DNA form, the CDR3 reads TGTGCCAGCAGCATGACGACCGGGACAGGGACCTACGAGCAGTACTTC.

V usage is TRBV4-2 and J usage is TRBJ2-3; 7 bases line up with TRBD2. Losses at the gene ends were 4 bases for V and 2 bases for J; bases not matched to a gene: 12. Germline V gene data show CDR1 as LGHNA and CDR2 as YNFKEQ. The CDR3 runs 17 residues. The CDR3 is CASSRERNGGYTDTQYF. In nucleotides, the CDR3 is TGTGCCAGCAGCCGGGAAAGGAACGGGGGGTACACAGATACGCAGTATTTT.

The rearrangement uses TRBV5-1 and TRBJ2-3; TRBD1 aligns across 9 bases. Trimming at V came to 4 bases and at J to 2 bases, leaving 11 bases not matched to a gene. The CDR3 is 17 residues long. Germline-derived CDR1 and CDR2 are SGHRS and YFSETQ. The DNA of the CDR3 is TGCGCCAGCAGCGGACAAACAGGGGGCATGTTCACAGATACGCAGTATTTT. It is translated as CASSGQTGGMFTDTQYF.

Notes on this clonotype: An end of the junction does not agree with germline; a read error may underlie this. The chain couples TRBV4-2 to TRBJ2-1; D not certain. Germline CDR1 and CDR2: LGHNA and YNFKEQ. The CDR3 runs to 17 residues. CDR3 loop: CASSLESAASSHNEQFF. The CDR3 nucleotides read TGTGCCAGCAGCCTAGAGTCCGCGGCCTCCTCCCACAATGAGCAGTTCTTC.

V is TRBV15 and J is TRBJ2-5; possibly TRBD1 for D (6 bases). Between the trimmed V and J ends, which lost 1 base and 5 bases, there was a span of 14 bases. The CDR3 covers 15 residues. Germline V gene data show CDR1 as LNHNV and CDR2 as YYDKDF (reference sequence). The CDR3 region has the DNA TGTGCCACCAGCAGAGCAGGGGAAGTTTTGGAGACCCAGTACTTC. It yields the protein CATSRAGEVLETQYF.

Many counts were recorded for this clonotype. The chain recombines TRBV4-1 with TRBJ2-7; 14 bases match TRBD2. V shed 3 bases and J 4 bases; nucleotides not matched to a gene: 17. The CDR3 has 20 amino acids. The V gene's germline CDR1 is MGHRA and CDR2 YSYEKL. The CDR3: CASSHDFGTSGSMWGYEQYF. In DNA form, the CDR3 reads TGCGCCAGCAGCCACGACTTCGGGACTAGCGGGAGTATGTGGGGTTACGAGCAGTACTTC.

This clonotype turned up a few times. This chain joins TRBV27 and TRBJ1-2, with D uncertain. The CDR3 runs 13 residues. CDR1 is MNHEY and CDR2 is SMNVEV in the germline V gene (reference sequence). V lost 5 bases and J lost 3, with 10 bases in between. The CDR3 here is CASSLRIDYGYTF. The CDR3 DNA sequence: TGTGCCAGCAGTCTCCGTATTGACTATGGCTACACCTTC.

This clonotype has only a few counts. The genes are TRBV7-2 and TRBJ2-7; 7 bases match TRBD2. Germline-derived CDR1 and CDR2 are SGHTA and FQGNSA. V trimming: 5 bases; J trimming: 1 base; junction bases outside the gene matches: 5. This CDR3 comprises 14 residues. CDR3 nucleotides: TGTGCCAGCAGCCAAAAGGGACTATCCTACGAGCAGTACTTC. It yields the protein CASSQKGLSYEQYF.

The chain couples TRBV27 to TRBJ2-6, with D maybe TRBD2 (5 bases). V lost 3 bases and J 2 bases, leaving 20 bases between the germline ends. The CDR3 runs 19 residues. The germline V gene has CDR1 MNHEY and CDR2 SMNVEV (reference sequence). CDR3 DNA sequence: TGTGCCAGCAGTTTTGGCTCTTCGGGATACCCCCCTGGGGCCAACGTCCTGACTTTC. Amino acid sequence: CASSFGSSGYPPGANVLTF.